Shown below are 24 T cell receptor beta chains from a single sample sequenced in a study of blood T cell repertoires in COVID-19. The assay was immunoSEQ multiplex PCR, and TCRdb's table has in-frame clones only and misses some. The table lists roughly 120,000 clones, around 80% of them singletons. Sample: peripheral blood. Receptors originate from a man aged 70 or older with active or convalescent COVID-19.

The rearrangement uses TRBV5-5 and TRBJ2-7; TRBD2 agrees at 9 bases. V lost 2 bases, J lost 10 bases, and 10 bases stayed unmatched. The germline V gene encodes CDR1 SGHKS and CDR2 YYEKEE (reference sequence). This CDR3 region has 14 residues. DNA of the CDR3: TGTGCCAGCAGCTTTATAAGGCGGGAGGGCCCTCAGTACTTC. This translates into CASSFIRREGPQYF.

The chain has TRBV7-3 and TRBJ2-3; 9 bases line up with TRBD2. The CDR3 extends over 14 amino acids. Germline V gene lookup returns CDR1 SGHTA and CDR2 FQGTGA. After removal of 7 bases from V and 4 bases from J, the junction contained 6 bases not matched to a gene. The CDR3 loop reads CASKRSGGSDTQYF. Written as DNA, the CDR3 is TGTGCCAGCAAGCGTAGCGGGGGTTCAGATACGCAGTATTTT. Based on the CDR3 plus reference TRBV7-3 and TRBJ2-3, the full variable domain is GAGVSQTPSNKVTEKGKYVELRCDPISGHTALYWYRQSLGQGPEFLIYFQGTGAADDSGLPNDRFFAVRPEGSVSTLKIQRTERGDSAVYLCASKRSGGSDTQYFGPGTRLTVL.

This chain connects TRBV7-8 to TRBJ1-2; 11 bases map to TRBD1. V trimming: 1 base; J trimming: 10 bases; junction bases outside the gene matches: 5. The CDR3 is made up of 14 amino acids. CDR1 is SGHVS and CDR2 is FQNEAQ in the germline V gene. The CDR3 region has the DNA TGTGCCAGCAGCTTAGTTCGAGGACAGGGGGCCTACACCTTC. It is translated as CASSLVRGQGAYTF. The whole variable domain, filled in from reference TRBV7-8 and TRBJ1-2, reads GAGVSQSPRYKVAKRGQDVALRCDPISGHVSLFWYQQALGQGPEFLTYFQNEAQLDKSGLPSDRFFAERPEGSVSTLKIQRTQQEDSAVYLCASSLVRGQGAYTFGSGTRLTVV.

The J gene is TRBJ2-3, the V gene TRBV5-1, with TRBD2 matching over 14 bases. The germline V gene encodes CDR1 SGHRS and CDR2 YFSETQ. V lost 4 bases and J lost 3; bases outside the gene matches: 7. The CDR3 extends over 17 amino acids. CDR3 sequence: CASSRGTSGSVTDTQYF. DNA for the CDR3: TGCGCCAGCAGCAGGGGGACTAGCGGGAGTGTGACAGATACGCAGTATTTT. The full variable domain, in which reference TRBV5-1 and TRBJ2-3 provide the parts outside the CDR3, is KAGVTQTPRYLIKTRGQQVTLSCSPISGHRSVSWYQQTPGQGLQFLFEYFSETQRNKGNFPGRFSGRQFSNSRSEMNVSTLELGDSALYLCASSRGTSGSVTDTQYFGPGTRLTVL.

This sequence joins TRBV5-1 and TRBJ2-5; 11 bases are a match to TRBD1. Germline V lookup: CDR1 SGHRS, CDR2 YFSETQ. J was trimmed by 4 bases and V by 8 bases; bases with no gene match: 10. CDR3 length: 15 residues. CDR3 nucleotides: TGCGCCAGTTCGAGAGGGACAGGGGGTCGAGAGACCCAGTACTTC. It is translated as CASSRGTGGRETQYF.

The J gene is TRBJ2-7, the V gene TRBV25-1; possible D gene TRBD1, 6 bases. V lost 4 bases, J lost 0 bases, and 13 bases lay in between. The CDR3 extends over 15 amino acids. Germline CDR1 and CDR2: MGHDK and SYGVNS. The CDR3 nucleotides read TGTGCCAGCAGTGTAGACAGGTTGAGCTCCTACGAGCAGTACTTC. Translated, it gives CASSVDRLSSYEQYF.

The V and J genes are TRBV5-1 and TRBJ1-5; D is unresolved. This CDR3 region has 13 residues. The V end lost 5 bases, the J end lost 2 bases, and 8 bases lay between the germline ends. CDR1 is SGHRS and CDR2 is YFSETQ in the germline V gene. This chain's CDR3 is CASSYSRNQPQHF. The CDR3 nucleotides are TGCGCCAGCAGTTACAGCCGCAATCAGCCCCAGCATTTT.

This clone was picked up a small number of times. The CDR3 nucleotides are TGTGCCAGCAGAACAGGGGTTTACCAGCCCCAGCATTTT. As protein: CASRTGVYQPQHF. The chain links TRBV2 to TRBJ1-5; 7 bases line up with TRBD1. CDR1 and CDR2 (germline): SNHLY, FYNNEI. This CDR3 has 13 residues. The V segment lost 6 bases and the J segment 7 bases; nucleotides outside the gene matches: 6.

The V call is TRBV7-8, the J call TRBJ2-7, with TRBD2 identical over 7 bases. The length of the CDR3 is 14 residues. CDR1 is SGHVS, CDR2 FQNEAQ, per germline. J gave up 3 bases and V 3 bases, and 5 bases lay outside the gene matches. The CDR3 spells CASSLAGVYYEQYF. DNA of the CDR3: TGTGCCAGCAGCTTGGCGGGGGTTTACTACGAGCAGTACTTC.

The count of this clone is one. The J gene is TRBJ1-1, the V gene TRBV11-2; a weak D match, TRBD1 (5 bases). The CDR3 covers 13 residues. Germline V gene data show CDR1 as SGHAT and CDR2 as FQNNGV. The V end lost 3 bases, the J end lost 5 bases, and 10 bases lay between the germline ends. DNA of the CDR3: TGTGCCAGCAGCTTGGGGAGGGGAACTGAAGCTTTCTTT. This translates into CASSLGRGTEAFF.

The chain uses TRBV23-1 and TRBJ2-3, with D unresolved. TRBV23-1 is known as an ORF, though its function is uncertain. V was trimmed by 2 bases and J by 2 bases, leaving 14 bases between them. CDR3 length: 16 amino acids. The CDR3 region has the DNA TGCGCCAGCAGTCAACCCCGTGGCGGTCCCACAGATACGCAGTATTTT. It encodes CASSQPRGGPTDTQYF.

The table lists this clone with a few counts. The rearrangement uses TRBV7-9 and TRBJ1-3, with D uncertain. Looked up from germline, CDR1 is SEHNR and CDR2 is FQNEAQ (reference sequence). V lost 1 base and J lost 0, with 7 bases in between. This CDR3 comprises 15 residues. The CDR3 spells CASSLDGSSGNTIYF. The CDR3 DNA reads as TGTGCCAGCAGCTTAGACGGGAGCTCTGGAAACACCATATATTTT.

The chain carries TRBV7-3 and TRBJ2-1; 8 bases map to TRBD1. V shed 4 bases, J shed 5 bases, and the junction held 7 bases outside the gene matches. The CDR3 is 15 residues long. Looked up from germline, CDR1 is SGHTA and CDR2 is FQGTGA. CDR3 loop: CASSSDRESDNEQFF. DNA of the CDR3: TGTGCCAGCAGCTCGGACAGGGAGTCGGACAATGAGCAGTTCTTC.

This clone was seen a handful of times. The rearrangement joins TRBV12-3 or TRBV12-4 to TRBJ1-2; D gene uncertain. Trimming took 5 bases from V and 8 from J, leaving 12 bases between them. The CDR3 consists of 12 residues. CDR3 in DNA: TGTGCCAGCAGTCTAAGCTCGGGGGGCTACACCTTC. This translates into CASSLSSGGYTF.

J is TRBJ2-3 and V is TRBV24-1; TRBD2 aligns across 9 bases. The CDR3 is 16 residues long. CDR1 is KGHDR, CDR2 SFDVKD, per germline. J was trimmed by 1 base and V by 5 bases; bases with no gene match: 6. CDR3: CATSAHERGGTDTQYF. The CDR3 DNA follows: TGTGCCACCAGTGCCCACGAGCGGGGGGGCACAGATACGCAGTATTTT.

The CDR3 loop reads CARTRAGTANTGELFF. The DNA of the CDR3 is TGTGCCCGTACCCGGGCTGGGACAGCAAACACCGGGGAGCTGTTTTTT. V gene TRBV30 combines with J gene TRBJ2-2, with 7 bases identical to TRBD1. The CDR3 has 16 amino acids. Trimming removed 8 bases from V and 2 bases from J; junction bases left unmatched: 14. Germline assignment: CDR1 GTSNPN and CDR2 SVGIG (reference sequence).

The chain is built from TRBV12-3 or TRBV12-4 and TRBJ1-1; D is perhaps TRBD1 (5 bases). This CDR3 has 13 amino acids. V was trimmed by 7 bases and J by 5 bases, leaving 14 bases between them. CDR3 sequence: CASTQGSPTEAFF. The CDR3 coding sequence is TGTGCCAGCACCCAGGGCAGCCCAACTGAAGCTTTCTTT.

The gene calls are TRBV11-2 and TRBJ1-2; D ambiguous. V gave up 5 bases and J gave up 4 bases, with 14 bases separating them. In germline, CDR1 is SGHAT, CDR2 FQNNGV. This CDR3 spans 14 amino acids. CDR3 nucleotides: TGTGCCAGCAGCCTACTTCGGGGAGGCTATGGCTACACCTTC. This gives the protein CASSLLRGGYGYTF.

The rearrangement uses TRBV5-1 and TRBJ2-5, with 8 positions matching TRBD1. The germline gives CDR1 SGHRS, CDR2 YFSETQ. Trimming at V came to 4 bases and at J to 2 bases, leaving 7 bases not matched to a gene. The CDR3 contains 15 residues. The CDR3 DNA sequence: TGCGCCAGCAGCCCGAGCGGACAGGGACAAGAGACCCAGTACTTC. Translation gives CASSPSGQGQETQYF.

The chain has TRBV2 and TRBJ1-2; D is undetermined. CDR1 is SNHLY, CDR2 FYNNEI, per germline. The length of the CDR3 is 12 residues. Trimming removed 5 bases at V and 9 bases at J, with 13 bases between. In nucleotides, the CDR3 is TGTGCCAGCAGTAGAACAGAGAGTAGCTACACCTTC. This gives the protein CASSRTESSYTF.

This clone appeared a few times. In DNA form, the CDR3 reads TGTGCCAGCAGCTTGGACTTTGGCTACACCTTC. This codes for CASSLDFGYTF. The chain couples TRBV5-8 to TRBJ1-2; D is uncertain. V was clipped by 0 bases and J by 7 bases, with 4 bases between them. CDR3 length equals 11 residues. Germline CDR1 and CDR2: SGHTS and YDEGEE.

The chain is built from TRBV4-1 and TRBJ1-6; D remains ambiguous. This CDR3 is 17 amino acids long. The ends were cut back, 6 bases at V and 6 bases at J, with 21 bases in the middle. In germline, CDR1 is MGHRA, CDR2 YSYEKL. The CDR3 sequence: CASRPGREARRNSPLHF. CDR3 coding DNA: TGCGCCAGCAGACCCGGGAGGGAGGCCCGTCGTAATTCACCCCTCCACTTT.

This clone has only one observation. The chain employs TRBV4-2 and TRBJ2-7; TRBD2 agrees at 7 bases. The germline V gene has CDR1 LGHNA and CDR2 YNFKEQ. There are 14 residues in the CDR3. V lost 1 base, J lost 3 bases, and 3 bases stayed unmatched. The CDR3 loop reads CASSQAGGNYEQYF. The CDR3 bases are TGTGCCAGCAGCCAAGCGGGAGGAAACTACGAGCAGTACTTC.

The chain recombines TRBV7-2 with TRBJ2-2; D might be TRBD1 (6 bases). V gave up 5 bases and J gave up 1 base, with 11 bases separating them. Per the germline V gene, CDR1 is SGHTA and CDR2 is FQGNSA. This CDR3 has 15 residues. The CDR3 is CASSPPGVNTGELFF. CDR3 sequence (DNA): TGTGCCAGCAGCCCTCCAGGGGTGAACACCGGGGAGCTGTTTTTT. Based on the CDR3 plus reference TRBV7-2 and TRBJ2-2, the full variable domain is GAGVSQSPSNKVTEKGKDVELRCDPISGHTALYWYRQSLGQGLEFLIYFQGNSAPDKSGLPSDRFSAERTGGSVSTLTIQRTQQEDSAVYLCASSPPGVNTGELFFGEGSRLTVL.